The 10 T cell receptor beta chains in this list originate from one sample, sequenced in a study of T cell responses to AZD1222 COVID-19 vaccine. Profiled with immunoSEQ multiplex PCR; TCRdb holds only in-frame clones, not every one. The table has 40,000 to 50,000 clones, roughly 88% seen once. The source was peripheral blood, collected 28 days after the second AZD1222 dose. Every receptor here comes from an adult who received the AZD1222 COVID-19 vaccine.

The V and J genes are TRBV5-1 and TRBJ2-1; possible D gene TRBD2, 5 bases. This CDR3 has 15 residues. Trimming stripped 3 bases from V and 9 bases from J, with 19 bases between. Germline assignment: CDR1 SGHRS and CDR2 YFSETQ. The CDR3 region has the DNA TGCGCCAGCAGCTCCCAGGAGGTTCCGTGGGGTGAGCAGTTCTTC. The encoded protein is CASSSQEVPWGEQFF.

CDR3 nucleotide sequence: TGTGCCAGCAGCTTAGGCGGGGGGGGAGAGACCCAGTACTTC. Its protein product is CASSLGGGGETQYF. The V call is TRBV7-2, the J call TRBJ2-5, with 9 bases identical to TRBD2. J was trimmed by 4 bases and V by 1 base; bases with no gene match: 1. CDR1 SGHTA and CDR2 FQGNSA come from the germline V gene. This CDR3 spans 14 amino acids.

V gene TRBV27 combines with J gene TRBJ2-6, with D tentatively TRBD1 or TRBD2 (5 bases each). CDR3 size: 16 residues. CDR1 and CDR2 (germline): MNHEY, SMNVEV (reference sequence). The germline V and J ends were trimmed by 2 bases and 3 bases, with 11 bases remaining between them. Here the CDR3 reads CASSLAWGNGANVLTF. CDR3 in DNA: TGTGCCAGCAGTTTAGCTTGGGGGAATGGGGCCAACGTCCTGACTTTC.

CDR3 bases: TGTGCCAGCAGGGACAGGGGGGGACAGGAGACCCAGTACTTC. Protein sequence: CASRDRGGQETQYF. The chain uses TRBV6-5 and TRBJ2-5; the match to TRBD1 covers 10 bases. CDR3 length: 14 residues. The V and J ends lost 6 bases and 5 bases, in that order; junction bases with no gene match: 6. Germline-derived CDR1 and CDR2 are MNHEY and SVGAGI.

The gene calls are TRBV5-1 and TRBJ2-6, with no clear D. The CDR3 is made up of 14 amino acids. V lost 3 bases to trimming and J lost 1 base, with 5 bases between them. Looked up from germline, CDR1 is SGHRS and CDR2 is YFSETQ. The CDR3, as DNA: TGCGCCAGCAGCTCCTTTTCTGGGGCCAACGTCCTGACTTTC. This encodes CASSSFSGANVLTF.

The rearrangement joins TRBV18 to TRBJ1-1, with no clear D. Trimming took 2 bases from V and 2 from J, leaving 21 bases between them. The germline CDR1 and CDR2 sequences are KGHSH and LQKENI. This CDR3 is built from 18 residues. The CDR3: CASSPLSALGDTNTEAFF. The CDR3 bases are TGTGCCAGCTCACCATTGTCTGCGTTGGGAGACACTAACACTGAAGCTTTCTTT.

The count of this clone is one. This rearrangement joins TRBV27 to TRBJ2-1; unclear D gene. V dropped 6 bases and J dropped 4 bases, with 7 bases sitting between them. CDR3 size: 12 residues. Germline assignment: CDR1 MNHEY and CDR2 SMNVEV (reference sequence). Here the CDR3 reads CASRELYNEQFF. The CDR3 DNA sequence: TGTGCCAGCAGAGAACTTTACAATGAGCAGTTCTTC.

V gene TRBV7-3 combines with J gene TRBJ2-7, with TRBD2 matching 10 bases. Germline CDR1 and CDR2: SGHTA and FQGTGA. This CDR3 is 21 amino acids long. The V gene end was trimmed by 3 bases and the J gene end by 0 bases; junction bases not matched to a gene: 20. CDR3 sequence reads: CASSFPTGLADHKDPSYEQYF. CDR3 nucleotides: TGTGCCAGCAGCTTCCCCACCGGACTAGCGGACCATAAGGACCCCTCCTACGAGCAGTACTTC.

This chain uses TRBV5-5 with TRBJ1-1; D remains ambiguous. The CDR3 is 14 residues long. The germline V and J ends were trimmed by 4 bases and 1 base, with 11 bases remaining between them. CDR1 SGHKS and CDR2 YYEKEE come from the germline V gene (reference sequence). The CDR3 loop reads CASSPQTENTEAFF. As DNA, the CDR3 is TGTGCCAGCAGCCCACAAACAGAGAACACTGAAGCTTTCTTT.

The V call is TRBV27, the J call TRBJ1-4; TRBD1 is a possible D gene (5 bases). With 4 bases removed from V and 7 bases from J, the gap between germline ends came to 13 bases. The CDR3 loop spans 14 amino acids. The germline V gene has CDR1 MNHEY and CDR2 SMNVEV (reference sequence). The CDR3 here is CASSSRTLSEKLFF. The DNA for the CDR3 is TGTGCCAGCAGTTCCAGGACACTTAGTGAAAAACTGTTTTTT.